One sample yielded the 26 T cell receptor beta chains listed below, sequenced in a study of CD8 T cells in Susac syndrome. Random-hexamer reverse transcription was applied to about 0.45 to 1 ug RNA. A single record per CDR3 protein comes from TCRdb applying MiXCR to the immunoSEQ multiplex PCR reads. In the table there are about 120,000 distinct CDR3 sequences, around 94% of which are singletons. Sample: CD8+ T cells from PBMCs. These receptors were collected from a human donor with Susac syndrome.

The J gene is TRBJ2-7, the V gene TRBV6-5, with 8 bases identical to TRBD2. Germline values: CDR1 MNHEY, CDR2 SVGAGI. The CDR3 is 14 residues long. Unmatched junction bases numbered 8, after V lost 6 bases and J lost 4 bases. The CDR3 region is CASSQAGGVYEQYF. The CDR3 DNA sequence: TGTGCCAGCAGCCAGGCGGGGGGCGTTTACGAGCAGTACTTC.

The rearrangement links TRBV5-6 to TRBJ1-2; no reliable D call. Germline CDR1 SGHDT, CDR2 YYEEEE. V lost 4 bases, J lost 6 bases, and 13 bases lay in between. This CDR3 has 13 residues. The CDR3 DNA is TGTGCCAGCAGCCCTCAGAGTCCCCATGGCTACACCTTC. Protein sequence: CASSPQSPHGYTF.

The V call is TRBV13, the J call TRBJ2-1, with TRBD2 matching 9 bases. Germline-derived CDR1 and CDR2 are PRHDT and FYEKMQ (reference sequence). Trimming took 5 bases from V and 3 from J; bases not matched to a gene: 5. The CDR3 covers 15 residues. The CDR3 is CASSPSGESYNEQFF. In DNA form, the CDR3 reads TGTGCCAGCAGCCCTAGCGGGGAAAGCTACAATGAGCAGTTCTTC.

This rearrangement joins TRBV4-3 to TRBJ2-1, with D unclear. This CDR3 comprises 15 residues. From germline, CDR1 is LGHNA and CDR2 YSLEER. Trimming took off 0 bases at V and 0 bases at J, with 6 bases between the two ends. CDR3 sequence (DNA): TGCGCCAGCAGCCAAGATCCGGACTCCTACAATGAGCAGTTCTTC. Translated: CASSQDPDSYNEQFF.

The chain links TRBV9 to TRBJ2-2; D is unclear. V lost 4 bases and J 4 bases, leaving 17 bases between the germline ends. The CDR3 is 16 amino acids. Germline V gene lookup returns CDR1 SGDLS and CDR2 YYNGEE. The CDR3 protein is CASSSPLRRPTGELFF. The CDR3 DNA reads as TGTGCCAGCAGCTCCCCCCTAAGGAGACCCACCGGGGAGCTGTTTTTT.

The chain has TRBV7-3 and TRBJ2-3; D uncertain. The CDR3 is 12 residues long. V dropped 8 bases and J dropped 8 bases, with 14 bases sitting between them. Germline CDR1 and CDR2: SGHTA and FQGTGA. CDR3 protein: CASAVVAGTQYF. In DNA, the CDR3 is TGTGCCAGCGCCGTAGTGGCCGGTACGCAGTATTTT.

J is TRBJ1-1 and V is TRBV4-1; maybe TRBD1 (6 bases). The V gene lost 4 bases and the J gene lost 0 bases, with 12 bases spanning the gap. The CDR3 covers 15 residues. Germline lookup yields CDR1 MGHRA and CDR2 YSYEKL. CDR3 coding DNA: TGCGCCAGCAGCCTTGGACAGCTCATGAACACTGAAGCTTTCTTT. This sequence encodes CASSLGQLMNTEAFF.

This chain uses TRBV29-1 with TRBJ2-7; TRBD2 matches 7 bases. CDR1 and CDR2 from the germline V gene are SQVTM and ANQGSEA. Trimming at V came to 5 bases and at J to 3 bases, leaving 10 bases not matched to a gene. The CDR3 extends over 14 amino acids. CDR3 DNA: TGCAGCGTTTCGTTGAGTGGGGGGGGCTACGAGCAGTACTTC. Amino acids: CSVSLSGGGYEQYF.

The chain joins TRBV6-2 or TRBV6-3 to TRBJ1-2; no reliable D call. Germline V gene lookup returns CDR1 MNHEY and CDR2 SVGEGT. The CDR3 has 11 amino acids. The CDR3 DNA reads TGTGCAACCCAGCAGAACTATGGCTACACCTTC. It yields the protein CATQQNYGYTF.

The chain employs TRBV6-5 and TRBJ1-4, with D unclear. Trimming removed 8 bases from V and 8 bases from J, with 12 bases in between. The CDR3 is 12 residues long. CDR1 and CDR2 (germline): MNHEY, SVGAGI. CDR3 sequence: CASLPGYEKLFF. The DNA for the CDR3 is TGTGCCAGCCTTCCTGGATACGAAAAACTGTTTTTT.

The rearrangement links TRBV30 to TRBJ1-3; perhaps TRBD1 as D (5 bases). The germline V gene has CDR1 GTSNPN and CDR2 SVGIG (reference sequence). The CDR3 covers 14 residues. The V end lost 1 base, the J end lost 7 bases, and 14 bases lay between the germline ends. The CDR3 sequence is CAWSGGQKGNTIYF. The CDR3 region has the DNA TGTGCCTGGAGTGGCGGACAAAAAGGCAACACCATATATTTT.

The chain couples TRBV20-1 to TRBJ2-1; TRBD2 might be the D (7 bases). Trimming took off 4 bases at V and 9 bases at J, with 22 bases between the two ends. The CDR3 is 15 residues long. Per germline, CDR1 DFQATT and CDR2 SNEGSKA (reference sequence). The CDR3 DNA reads as TGCAGTGCTACGTCCGGGGGGCACTCTGGGGGTGAGCAGTTCTTC. This gives the protein CSATSGGHSGGEQFF.

The chain couples TRBV6-2 or TRBV6-3 to TRBJ2-1, with 10 positions matching TRBD1. The ends lost 5 bases at V and 8 bases at J; junction bases unmatched: 3. This CDR3 has 13 amino acids. The germline gives CDR1 MNHEY, CDR2 SVGEGT. For the CDR3, the DNA is TGTGCCAGCAGTCGACAGGGGGCGGATGAGCAGTTCTTC. Encoded protein: CASSRQGADEQFF.

This chain links TRBV25-1 with TRBJ2-1; the match to TRBD2 covers 7 bases. CDR3 length: 16 residues. The germline V gene has CDR1 MGHDK and CDR2 SYGVNS. The junction had 14 bases not matched to a gene; V was cut back by 7 bases and J by 5 bases. CDR3 region: CASMSRLAEKNNEQFF. The CDR3 coding sequence is TGTGCCAGCATGTCGAGGCTAGCGGAGAAAAACAATGAGCAGTTCTTC.

The chain combines TRBV12-3 or TRBV12-4 with TRBJ1-5; TRBD1 might be the D (6 bases). V lost 6 bases, J lost 1 base, and 10 bases lay in between. The CDR3 contains 14 residues. Here the CDR3 DNA reads TGTGCCAGCAGCTCCGGACAGAGCAATCAGCCCCAGCATTTT. Protein: CASSSGQSNQPQHF.

This clonotype appeared once. The chain is built from TRBV5-6 and TRBJ2-3; D is ambiguous. Germline CDR1 and CDR2: SGHDT and YYEEEE. The V end was cut by 1 base, the J end by 2 bases, with 14 bases between. The CDR3 is made up of 16 amino acids. CDR3 protein: CASSLTTRSHTDTQYF. The CDR3 DNA reads TGTGCCAGCAGCTTGACAACGAGGAGCCACACAGATACGCAGTATTTT.

The rearrangement links TRBV6-2 or TRBV6-3 to TRBJ1-2; TRBD1 is a possible D gene (5 bases). Trimming took off 10 bases at V and 2 bases at J, with 17 bases between the two ends. The CDR3 extends over 14 amino acids. The germline CDR1 and CDR2 sequences are MNHEY and SVGEGT. DNA of the CDR3: TGTGCCACCTTCCCTGACAGTCGCAACTATGGCTACACCTTC. Translation: CATFPDSRNYGYTF.

The J gene is TRBJ2-1, the V gene TRBV10-3, with 8 bases identical to TRBD1. V gave up 8 bases and J gave up 7 bases; unmatched junction bases: 10. CDR1 and CDR2 from the germline V gene are ENHRY and SYGVKD. The length of the CDR3 is 14 residues. The CDR3 DNA is TGTGCCATCTGGGACGCAGACAGGGGTAATGAGCAGTTCTTC. It yields the protein CAIWDADRGNEQFF.

The chain has TRBV7-2 and TRBJ2-7; 8 nucleotides match TRBD1. V lost 0 bases to trimming and J lost 1 base; unmatched junction nucleotides: 5. The CDR3 has 16 amino acids. Germline lookup yields CDR1 SGHTA and CDR2 FQGNSA. The CDR3: CASSLAWTGPSYEQYF. For the CDR3, the DNA is TGTGCCAGCAGCTTAGCGTGGACAGGGCCGTCCTACGAGCAGTACTTC.

This clonotype is a singleton in its sample. This sequence joins TRBV29-1 and TRBJ2-7; D might be TRBD1 or TRBD2, each matching 5 bases. The V gene lost 0 bases and the J gene lost 0 bases, with 12 bases spanning the gap. Looked up from germline, CDR1 is SQVTM and CDR2 is ANQGSEA. The length of the CDR3 is 15 residues. The CDR3 sequence is CSVEDEGTVSYEQYF. The DNA for the CDR3 is TGCAGCGTTGAAGATGAAGGGACCGTCTCCTACGAGCAGTACTTC.

CDR3 sequence: CASSLEGRPPDTQYF. CDR3 DNA: TGTGCCAGCAGCTTAGAGGGTCGTCCCCCAGATACGCAGTATTTT. The chain is built from TRBV11-1 and TRBJ2-3, with no clear D. Germline-derived CDR1 and CDR2 are SGHAT and FQDESV (reference sequence). Trimming pared 1 base from V and 4 bases from J, leaving 12 bases between. The CDR3 consists of 15 residues.

This clonotype was seen once. This sequence joins TRBV20-1 and TRBJ1-6, with D unresolved. Germline V gives CDR1 DFQATT, CDR2 SNEGSKA (reference sequence). The CDR3 length is 13 residues. V was cut by 3 bases and J by 4 bases, with 7 bases left in between. CDR3 residues: CSASGQYNSPLHF. The CDR3 region has the DNA TGCAGTGCTAGCGGGCAGTATAATTCACCCCTCCACTTT.

The J gene is TRBJ1-1, the V gene TRBV3-1; 10 bases map to TRBD1. Germline V gives CDR1 LGHDT, CDR2 YNNKEL (reference sequence). CDR3 length: 12 residues. The V gene end was trimmed by 5 bases and the J gene end by 7 bases; junction bases not matched to a gene: 1. The CDR3 sequence is CASSWTGGEAFF. The DNA of the CDR3 is TGTGCCAGCAGCTGGACAGGGGGTGAAGCTTTCTTT.

J is TRBJ1-2 and V is TRBV5-6; TRBD1 agrees at 8 bases. The V gene's germline CDR1 is SGHDT and CDR2 YYEEEE. This CDR3 contains 15 residues. The ends lost 2 bases at V and 4 bases at J; junction bases unmatched: 7. CDR3 loop: CASSFGTGILYGYTF. In nucleotides, the CDR3 is TGTGCCAGCAGCTTCGGGACAGGTATCCTCTATGGCTACACCTTC.

This sequence joins TRBV11-1 and TRBJ2-1; 10 nucleotides match TRBD1. This CDR3 comprises 23 residues. Looked up from germline, CDR1 is SGHAT and CDR2 is FQDESV (reference sequence). Trimming cost V 4 bases and J 0 bases; bases outside gene matches: 24. This CDR3 reads CASSSGPRVPGTGALNSYNEQFF. DNA of the CDR3: TGTGCCAGCAGCTCCGGGCCAAGGGTTCCCGGGACAGGGGCCCTGAACTCCTACAATGAGCAGTTCTTC.

The rearrangement uses TRBV11-2 and TRBJ2-1, with TRBD1 matching 7 bases. The CDR3 loop spans 16 amino acids. Germline V gene sequence: CDR1 SGHAT, CDR2 FQNNGV. V gave up 3 bases and J gave up 8 bases; unmatched junction bases: 13. The CDR3, as DNA: TGTGCCAGCAGCTTTCCCATTTCCGGGACAGTATATGAGCAGTTCTTC. Protein sequence: CASSFPISGTVYEQFF. Full variable domain (rest looked up from reference TRBV11-2 and TRBJ2-1): EAGVAQSPRYKIIEKRQSVAFWCNPISGHATLYWYQQILGQGPKLLIQFQNNGVVDDSQLPKDRFSAERLKGVDSTLKIQPAKLEDSAVYLCASSFPISGTVYEQFFGPGTRLTVL.